These T cell receptor beta chains were read from a single sample in a study of cytomegalovirus exposure and HLA in healthy donors. Clones were sequenced by immunoSEQ multiplex PCR, and TCRdb holds only the in-frame ones, with some missing. The table records 90,000 to 150,000 clones, around 89% of them present only once. Sequencing input: PBMCs. The receptor source for this set is a woman in her late teens or twenties in good health and CMV-seropositive. Each CDR3 is given without its conserved first and last residue.

J gene,V gene,CDR3 protein
TRBJ2-3,TRBV7-9,ASSPNRGETDTQY
TRBJ2-1,TRBV5-1,ASSLSGGHDEQF
TRBJ2-7,TRBV10-3,AISALGAGGSYEQY
TRBJ1-2,TRBV2,ASSPGQERGYT
TRBJ1-2,TRBV5-4,ASSSGTKRANYGYT
TRBJ1-1,TRBV30,AWGTGPSAEAF
TRBJ2-7,TRBV11-2,ASSSQGYEQY
TRBJ2-5,TRBV25-1,ASSPKETQY
TRBJ1-4,TRBV29-1,SVEDPEFSEKLF
TRBJ2-1,TRBV7-2,ASSYRGVGEQF
TRBJ1-5,TRBV7-8,ASSLVGGRNQPQH
TRBJ1-4,TRBV11-2,ASSFGSGSTNEKLF
TRBJ1-5,TRBV7-6,ASSLAGTGQPQH
TRBJ1-4,TRBV4-3,ASRSSTGEKLF
TRBJ2-7,TRBV6-1,ASSDGTYEQY
TRBJ2-3,TRBV5-6,ASSSGLAGMADTQY
TRBJ2-5,TRBV5-6,ASSGGTDSQETQY
TRBJ2-2,TRBV6-5,ASISTGGTGELF
TRBJ1-2,TRBV5-6,ASSLGDRNYGYT
TRBJ2-1,TRBV5-1,ASSLASGGYNEQF
TRBJ1-5,TRBV5-1,ASSLVADSNQPQH
TRBJ2-1,TRBV5-1,ASSLPAGGNEQF
TRBJ1-3,TRBV5-4,ASSVDRVEYGNTIY
TRBJ2-3,TRBV4-1,ASSPTGGRSTDTQY
TRBJ2-2,TRBV14,ASSHNSGSRTGELF
TRBJ2-6,TRBV28,ASSSPPGVVTGANVLT
TRBJ1-1,TRBV4-2,ASSPRLTGNTEAF
TRBJ2-1,TRBV5-1,ASSLTGEYNEQF
TRBJ1-5,TRBV15,ATSRDYPGANQPQH
TRBJ1-5,TRBV5-6,ASSSGGTTSQPQH
TRBJ2-7,TRBV5-1,ASSLGEGEQY
TRBJ2-4,TRBV6-1,ASSESRVLNIQY
TRBJ1-2,TRBV9,SSRGEGGYT
TRBJ2-6,TRBV4-3,ASSRMKGAGGANVLT
TRBJ2-5,TRBV4-3,ASSHSDFQETQY
TRBJ2-1,TRBV29-1,SVATGGYNEQF
TRBJ2-3,TRBV20-1,SAPRSDTQY
TRBJ1-1,TRBV4-1,ASSRQGVNTEAF
TRBJ2-3,TRBV11-2,ASSLTVVADTQY
TRBJ1-1,TRBV30,AWAGDAEAF
TRBJ2-7,TRBV7-9,ASSWGGADYEQY
TRBJ1-5,TRBV7-9,ASSLYQGSNQPQH
TRBJ2-5,TRBV4-1,ASSQDWRGPQETQY
TRBJ1-6,TRBV6-5,ASSYSTGENSPLH
TRBJ1-1,TRBV7-9,ASSLTDLSTEAF
TRBJ2-7,TRBV7-8,ASSRMGQGPHEQY
TRBJ2-2,TRBV6-1,ASSVGGKTGELF
TRBJ2-1,TRBV14,ASSPQGFDEQF
TRBJ2-7,TRBV11-3,ASSLGGTGGVEQY
TRBJ1-2,TRBV6-1,ASTAPGGHYGYT
TRBJ1-5,TRBV6-5,ASSPRGWRQPQH
TRBJ2-7,TRBV5-1,ASSLVGRGPPYEQY
TRBJ1-5,TRBV5-6,ASSLGQLNQPQH